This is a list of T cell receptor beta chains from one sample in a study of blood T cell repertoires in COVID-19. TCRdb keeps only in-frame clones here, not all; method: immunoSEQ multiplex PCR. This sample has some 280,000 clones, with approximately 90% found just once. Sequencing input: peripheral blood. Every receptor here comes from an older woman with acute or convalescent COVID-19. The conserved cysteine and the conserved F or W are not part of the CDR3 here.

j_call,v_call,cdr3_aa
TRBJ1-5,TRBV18,ASSEAASNQPQH
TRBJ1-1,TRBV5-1,ASSFPTGNTEAF
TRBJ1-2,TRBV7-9,ASSLRQITNGYT
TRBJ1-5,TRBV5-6,ASSWGRNQAQH
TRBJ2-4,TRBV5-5,ASSLVTSGGAGAKNIQY
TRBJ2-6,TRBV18,ASSPPFGQIYSGANVLT
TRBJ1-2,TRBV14,ASSPGLRYGYT
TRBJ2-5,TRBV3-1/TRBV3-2,ASSGTSAGETQY
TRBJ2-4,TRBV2,ASSGDRLAKNIQY
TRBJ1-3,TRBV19,ASRAGSSGNTIY
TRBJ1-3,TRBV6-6,ASSRESSGNTIY
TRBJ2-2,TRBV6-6,ASNPSGSFPGELF
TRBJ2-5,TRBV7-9,ASSAAGAETQY
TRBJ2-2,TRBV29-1,SVEVLAGATGELF
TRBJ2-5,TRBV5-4,ASSLGSSGYQETQY
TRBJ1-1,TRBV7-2,ASSLVRSNTEAF
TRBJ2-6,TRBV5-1,ASSFLQTGANVLT
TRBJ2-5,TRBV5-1,ASSLAGLAGQETQY
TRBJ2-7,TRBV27,ASSSFGTGLSYEQY
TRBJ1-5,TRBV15,ATSRGQGYQPQH
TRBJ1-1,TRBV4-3,ASSQGAGINTEAF
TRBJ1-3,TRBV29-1,SVGQGIGNTIY
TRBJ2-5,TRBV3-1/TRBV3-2,ASFQVAGNVETQY
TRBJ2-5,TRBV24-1,ATSLTGYVETQY
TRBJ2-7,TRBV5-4,ASSLDPYTYEQY
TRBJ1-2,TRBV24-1,ATPDRVEGYT
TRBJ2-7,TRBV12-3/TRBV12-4,ASRGGQGNEQY
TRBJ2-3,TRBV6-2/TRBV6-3,ASSFPTSGGTDTQY
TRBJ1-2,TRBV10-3,AIRGTGGNGYT
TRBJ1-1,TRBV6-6,ATLPRGTEAF
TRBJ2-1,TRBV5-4,ASSLTGGRSYNEQF
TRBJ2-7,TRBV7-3,ASSLTWRDEQY
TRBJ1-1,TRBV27,ASARGRNTEAF
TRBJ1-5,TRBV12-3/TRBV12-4,ASSGQGSQPQH
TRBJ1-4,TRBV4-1,ASSQRGQTNEKLF
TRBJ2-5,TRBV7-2,ASSRRRLAGAETQY
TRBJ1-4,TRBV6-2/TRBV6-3,ASSYQGGSEKLF
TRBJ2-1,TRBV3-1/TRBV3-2,ASSLRMGQGMLDQF
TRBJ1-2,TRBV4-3,ASSSAIQGARGYT
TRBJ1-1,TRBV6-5,ASSNRQVATEAF
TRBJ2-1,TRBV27,ASISLRAMNNEQF